This entry describes one T cell receptor (beta chain). Generated by immunoSEQ multiplex PCR, the TCRdb table keeps only in-frame clones and is missing some. The sample shows fewer than 300,000 clones, around 87% of them seen only once. Per germline, CDR1 MDHEN and CDR2 SYDVKM. Trimming removed 6 bases from V and 2 bases from J; junction bases left unmatched: 4. The CDR3 is made up of 14 amino acids. This sample stems from a study of cytomegalovirus exposure and HLA in healthy donors. Study background: The roughly 130 validation repertoires used the same platform as the 650 to 750 first-cohort repertoires, a later analysis reported.

The genes are TRBV28 and TRBJ2-5; 9 nucleotides line up with TRBD2. Sequencing input: PBMCs. This TCR was sampled from a woman aged 18-30 years in good health and CMV-seronegative. The CDR3: CASRPTSGQETQYF. Here the CDR3 DNA reads TGTGCCAGCAGGCCCACTAGCGGGCAAGAGACCCAGTACTTC.